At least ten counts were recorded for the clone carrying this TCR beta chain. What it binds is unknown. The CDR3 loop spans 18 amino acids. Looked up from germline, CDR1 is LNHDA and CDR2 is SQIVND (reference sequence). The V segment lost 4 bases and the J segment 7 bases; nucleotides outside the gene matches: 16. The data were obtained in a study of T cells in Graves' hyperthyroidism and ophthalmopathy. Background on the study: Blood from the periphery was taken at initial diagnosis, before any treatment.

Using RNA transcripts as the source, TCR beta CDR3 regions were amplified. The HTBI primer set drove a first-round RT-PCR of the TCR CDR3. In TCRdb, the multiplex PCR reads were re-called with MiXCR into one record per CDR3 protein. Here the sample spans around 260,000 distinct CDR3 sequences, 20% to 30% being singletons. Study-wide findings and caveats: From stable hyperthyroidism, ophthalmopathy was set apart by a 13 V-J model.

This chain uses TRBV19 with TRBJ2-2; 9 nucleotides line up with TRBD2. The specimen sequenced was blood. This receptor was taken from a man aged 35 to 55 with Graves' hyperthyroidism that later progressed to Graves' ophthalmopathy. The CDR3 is CASSTPRASGIYSGELFF. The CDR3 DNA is TGTGCCAGTAGTACCCCCAGAGCTAGCGGGATCTACAGCGGGGAGCTGTTTTTT.